This T cell receptor beta chain was sequenced for a study of blood T cell repertoires in COVID-19. The length of the CDR3 is 15 residues. Germline trimming cut 3 bases from V and 6 bases from J; bases unmatched to any gene: 4. Germline loops: CDR1 LNHDA, CDR2 SQIVND (reference sequence). This clone appeared once. Sequencing was performed with immunoSEQ multiplex PCR; in TCRdb, only in-frame clones are kept and a portion is missing. The sample lists approximately 290,000 clones, around 87% occurring once. Sequencing was performed on PBMCs or T cells enriched from blood (not recorded which). The receptor was isolated from a woman aged 18-29 years with acute COVID-19. J is TRBJ1-4 and V is TRBV19; TRBD1 matches 10 bases. This CDR3 reads CASSIGQGVDEKLFF. The CDR3 DNA is TGTGCCAGTAGTATTGGACAGGGGGTGGATGAAAAACTGTTTTTT. The entire variable domain, with the rest obtained from reference TRBV19 and TRBJ1-4, is as follows: DGGITQSPKYLFRKEGQNVTLSCEQNLNHDAMYWYRQDPGQGLRLIYYSQIVNDFQKGDIAEGYSVSREKKESFPLTVTSAQKNPTAFYLCASSIGQGVDEKLFFGSGTQLSVL.